The clone carrying this T cell receptor (beta chain) showed up many times. The antigen remains unidentified. Time point here: persistent/refractory GD, antithyroid drugs over 5 years with positive TRAb. Researchers made the TCR library from RNA that was extracted from PBMCs. The record originates from a study of regulatory T cells in long-lasting Graves disease. iRepertoire HTBI primers and Arm-PCR of CDR3 regions built TCR beta libraries. Using its own MiXCR run on the multiplex PCR reads, TCRdb lists one record per CDR3 protein. The sample yields approximately 350,000 distinct CDR3 sequences, roughly 24% seen once. Trimming removed 3 bases from V and 5 bases from J, with 19 bases in between. The CDR3 is 16 residues long. Germline V gene lookup returns CDR1 MNHEY and CDR2 SVGEGT. General study points: The study found TRBV28, TRBJ1-2 and TRBJ2-5 favored in persistent disease.

The input for sequencing was peripheral blood mononuclear cells (PBMCs), taken when the disease was refractory, from a patient treated with antithyroid drugs. The chain joins TRBV6-2 or TRBV6-3 to TRBJ2-5; D might be TRBD2 (5 bases). The TCR originated in a woman between 40 and 55 years old with Graves disease. The DNA of the CDR3 is TGTGCCAGCAGTTATTTGAGGGCCCCCCGGCGGGAGACCCAGTACTTC. Its translation is CASSYLRAPRRETQYF.